The 9 T cell receptor beta chains in this list originate from one sample, sequenced in a study of blood T cells in healthy people across ages. The use of a sample-barcoded 5' primer and a J-beta primer mix characterized a second PCR of 7 to 11 cycles. TCRdb independently ran MiXCR on the 5' RACE reads; one entry per CDR3 protein. Of hundreds of thousands of distinct CDR3 sequences detected, around a fifth appear once; the ten largest clones hold 3.5% to 4%. Sequenced: blood. The receptors stem from a man aged 65-85 years in good health.

The table lists this clonotype with many counts. This chain connects TRBV28 to TRBJ2-1; a weak D match, TRBD2 (6 bases). There are 13 residues in the CDR3. The germline V and J ends were trimmed by 5 bases and 10 bases, with 15 bases remaining between them. Germline CDR1 MDHEN, CDR2 SYDVKM. DNA of the CDR3: TGTGCCAGCAGTCCGACCTCGGGAGTCGAGCAGTTCTTC. It yields the protein CASSPTSGVEQFF.

This clonotype was seen a handful of times. The chain uses TRBV6-6 and TRBJ2-7; TRBD2 agrees at 11 bases. J was trimmed by 4 bases and V by 6 bases; bases with no gene match: 11. Germline CDR1 MNHNY, CDR2 SVGAGI (reference sequence). The CDR3 has 16 amino acids. CDR3 nucleotides: TGTGCCAGCAGGGACACCTCTAGCGGGAGGCTTTACGAGCAGTACTTC. Amino acids: CASRDTSSGRLYEQYF.

As concerns this clonotype: An end of the junction does not agree with germline; a read error may underlie this. V gene TRBV5-1 combines with J gene TRBJ2-5; TRBD2 matches 8 bases. CDR1 SGHRS and CDR2 YFSETQ come from the germline V gene. The length of the CDR3 is 15 residues. CDR3 DNA sequence: TGCGCCAGCAGCCTGGACAGCGGGAGAGGAGAGACCCTGTACTTC. It encodes CASSLDSGRGETLYF.

In its sample, this clonotype was seen a few times. The chain couples TRBV7-6 to TRBJ2-2; tentatively, D is TRBD1 (5 bases). The length of the CDR3 is 13 residues. The V gene's germline CDR1 is SGHVS and CDR2 FNYEAQ. The V gene lost 6 bases and the J gene lost 4 bases, with 9 bases spanning the gap. The CDR3 spells CASRQTATGELFF. The CDR3, as DNA: TGTGCCAGCAGACAGACAGCCACCGGGGAGCTGTTTTTT.

There are a few counts of this clonotype. The rearrangement uses TRBV7-3 and TRBJ2-7, with 9 bases that match TRBD1. From germline, CDR1 is SGHTA and CDR2 FQGTGA. The CDR3 loop spans 15 amino acids. Germline trimming cut 1 base from V and 3 bases from J; bases unmatched to any gene: 4. CDR3 in amino acids: CASSLRGQGGYEQYF. The CDR3 bases are TGTGCCAGCAGCTTAAGGGGACAGGGCGGCTACGAGCAGTACTTC.

The gene calls are TRBV11-1 and TRBJ2-5; TRBD2 is a possible D gene (5 bases). The J call may be incorrect, as the DNA end agrees better with TRBJ2-1. Germline assignment: CDR1 SGHAT and CDR2 FQDESV (reference sequence). CDR3 size: 16 residues. CDR3 sequence reads: CASSLSPDTGVRGQFF. CDR3 nucleotide sequence: TGTGCCAGCAGCTTAAGCCCAGATACGGGCGTCCGGGGGCAGTTCTTC.

This clonotype was counted only a few times. V and J are TRBV27 and TRBJ1-1; 10 bases map to TRBD1. V lost 5 bases to trimming and J lost 3 bases; unmatched junction nucleotides: 6. This CDR3 contains 15 residues. The germline V gene encodes CDR1 MNHEY and CDR2 SMNVEV (reference sequence). The CDR3 DNA reads as TGTGCCAGCAGTCGGACAGGGGGAGGGTACACTGAAGCTTTCTTT. This codes for CASSRTGGGYTEAFF.

The chain combines TRBV28 with TRBJ1-2; D is unresolved. Trimming removed 3 bases at V and 5 bases at J, with 7 bases between. The CDR3 spans 12 residues. Germline V gene sequence: CDR1 MDHEN, CDR2 SYDVKM. The DNA for the CDR3 is TGTGCCAGCAGTTTGTCGGCTTATGGCTACACCTTC. This translates into CASSLSAYGYTF.

This clonotype has only a few counts. This chain uses TRBV3-1 with TRBJ2-5; D remains ambiguous. Trimming shortened V by 2 bases and J by 14 bases, and 15 bases separated the two germline ends. CDR3 length equals 12 residues. CDR1 is LGHDT and CDR2 is YNNKEL in the germline V gene (reference sequence). This CDR3 reads CASSQKGAGSYF. CDR3 coding DNA: TGTGCCAGCAGCCAAAAGGGTGCCGGCTCTTACTTC.